This T cell receptor (beta chain) was recorded in a study of T-cell reconstitution after alpha-beta-depleted transplantation in children. The CDR3 runs 15 residues. J lost 3 bases, V lost 4 bases, and 6 bases had no gene match. Per germline, CDR1 LGHNA and CDR2 YSLEER. Preparing the TCRbeta library involved the use of unique molecular identifiers. TCRdb reprocessed the PCR reads via MiXCR and lists one record per CDR3 protein. This sample has 500,000 or so distinct CDR3 sequences, with 32% found just once. This clonotype turned up a few times. The genes are TRBV4-3 and TRBJ1-2, with 9 bases aligning to TRBD1. The sample in question was PBMCs from the stem cell graft donor, obtained from the stem cell graft. The TCR comes from a human donor who donated a stem cell graft to a child with aplastic anemia. CDR3 nucleotide sequence: TGCGCCAGCAGCCCAACAGGGGGCAAGTACTATGGCTACACCTTC. It translates to CASSPTGGKYYGYTF.